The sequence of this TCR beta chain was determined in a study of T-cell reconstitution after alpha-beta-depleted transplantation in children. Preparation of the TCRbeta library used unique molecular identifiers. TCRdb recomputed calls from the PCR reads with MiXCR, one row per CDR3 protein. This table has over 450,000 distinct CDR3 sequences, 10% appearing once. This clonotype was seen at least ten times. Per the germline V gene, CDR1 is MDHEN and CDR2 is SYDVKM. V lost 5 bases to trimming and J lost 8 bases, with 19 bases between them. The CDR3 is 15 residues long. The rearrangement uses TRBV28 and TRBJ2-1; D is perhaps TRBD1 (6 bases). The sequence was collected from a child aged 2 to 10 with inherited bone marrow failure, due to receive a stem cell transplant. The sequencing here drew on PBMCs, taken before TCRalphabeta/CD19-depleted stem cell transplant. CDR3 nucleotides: TGTGCCAGCAGTCCGCAGGGGAAGTCGTTGTATGAGCAGTTCTTC. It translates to CASSPQGKSLYEQFF.